Below, 11 T cell receptor beta chains from the same sample are listed, as sequenced in a study of post-analysis software for immune sequencing data. General study results and limits: Higher frequency in patients than in controls was seen for roughly 5 TRBV segments, with TRBV5-6, TRBV5-1 and TRBV20-1 among them.

Carried by the TCR beta cDNA libraries were unique molecular identifiers. A single record per CDR3 protein comes from TCRdb applying MiXCR to the PCR reads. The repertoire consists of roughly 650,000 distinct CDR3 sequences, with approximately 59% occurring once and the leading ten covering roughly 10%. The antigens for these receptors are not known. The sample was blood. The receptors derive from a girl aged 2 to 9 with multiple sclerosis.

CDR3: CSVGETGGTEAFF. The CDR3 DNA reads TGCAGCGTCGGTGAAACAGGGGGCACTGAAGCTTTCTTT. This chain links TRBV29-1 with TRBJ1-1; 8 bases agree with TRBD1. J gave up 4 bases and V 6 bases, and 7 bases lay outside the gene matches. The germline V gene encodes CDR1 SQVTM and CDR2 ANQGSEA. This CDR3 spans 13 amino acids.

This clonotype appeared a single time. The chain employs TRBV12-3 or TRBV12-4 and TRBJ2-3; D possibly corresponds to TRBD2 (5 bases). V lost 8 bases and J lost 0, with 12 bases in between. The CDR3 is made up of 14 amino acids. This CDR3 reads CASHLGGSTDTQYF. The CDR3 bases are TGTGCCAGCCACCTCGGAGGAAGCACAGATACGCAGTATTTT.

This clonotype was detected only a few times. The V gene is TRBV5-5, the J gene TRBJ2-1, with 8 bases matching TRBD1. Germline CDR1 is SGHKS and CDR2 is YYEKEE (reference sequence). The ends lost 4 bases at V and 9 bases at J; junction bases unmatched: 12. The CDR3 has 15 amino acids. The CDR3 coding sequence is TGTGCCAGCAGCCAAACAGAGGCAGGGGGCAGTGAGCAGTTCTTC. It translates to CASSQTEAGGSEQFF.

This chain joins TRBV11-2 and TRBJ2-3; D not resolved. Germline CDR1 reads SGHAT; CDR2 reads FQNNGV. Trimming removed 6 bases from V and 8 bases from J, with 15 bases in between. The CDR3 spans 13 residues. The DNA of the CDR3 is TGTGCCAGCAGTCGACCGTCCGCAGTTACGCAGTATTTT. It specifies CASSRPSAVTQYF.

The chain links TRBV7-2 to TRBJ2-5, with D perhaps TRBD2 (7 bases). From germline, CDR1 is SGHTA and CDR2 FQGNSA. The CDR3 runs 15 residues. Trimming stripped 5 bases from V and 5 bases from J, with 18 bases between. CDR3 protein: CASSIEGGGGETQYF. The CDR3 DNA reads as TGTGCCAGCAGCATAGAAGGGGGGGGCGGGGAGACCCAGTACTTC.

Comments on this clonotype: At one of its ends the junction is not consistent with the germline gene, which may arise from a read error. The chain combines TRBV29-1 with TRBJ2-1; TRBD1 or TRBD2 may be the D gene (7 bases each). Per germline, CDR1 SQVTM and CDR2 ANQGSEA. CDR3 length equals 15 residues. The CDR3 sequence: CSVDPTGIGGNEQCF. As DNA, the CDR3 is TGCAGCGTTGACCCGACAGGGATCGGGGGGAATGAGCAGTGCTTC.

The chain employs TRBV5-1 and TRBJ2-1, with D perhaps matching TRBD1 or TRBD2 (6 bases each). This CDR3 region has 16 residues. Germline CDR1 and CDR2: SGHRS and YFSETQ. Deletions cut 0 bases from V and 6 bases from J, with 16 bases between. CDR3 bases: TGCGCCAGCAGCTTGGGTGGAGGAGGAGGGGGCAATGAGCAGTTCTTC. It codes for CASSLGGGGGGNEQFF.

The chain has TRBV4-3 and TRBJ1-2; 9 bases line up with TRBD1. Trimming cost V 4 bases and J 3 bases; bases outside gene matches: 9. The V gene's germline CDR1 is LGHNA and CDR2 YSLEER. The CDR3 totals 16 residues. CDR3 amino acids: CASSLEDRGPYYGYTF. The CDR3 bases are TGCGCCAGCAGCCTCGAGGACAGGGGCCCTTACTATGGCTACACCTTC.

This clonotype was detected a few times. V gene TRBV6-2 or TRBV6-3 combines with J gene TRBJ1-2; possibly TRBD1 for D (6 bases). Germline CDR1 MNHEY, CDR2 SVGEGT. The CDR3 runs 16 residues. Trimming shortened V by 3 bases and J by 5 bases, and 19 bases separated the two germline ends. CDR3 sequence reads: CASSYLDRILPYGYTF. The CDR3 DNA reads as TGTGCCAGCAGTTATCTCGACAGGATCCTACCTTATGGCTACACCTTC.

The rearrangement joins TRBV6-5 to TRBJ1-2; unclear D gene. The CDR3 is made up of 13 amino acids. The V end was cut by 2 bases, the J end by 3 bases, with 7 bases between. Germline CDR1 and CDR2: MNHEY and SVGAGI. The CDR3 region has the DNA TGTGCCAGCAGTTACCACGGGGACTATGGCTACACCTTC. This codes for CASSYHGDYGYTF.

Turning to this clonotype: Relative to the germline gene, one junction end is altered; a read error may explain this. The chain links TRBV7-8 to TRBJ1-1; D unclear. The CDR3 is 15 residues long. The germline V gene has CDR1 SGHVS and CDR2 FQNEAQ. CDR3 protein: CASSFSANWNTEAFF. The CDR3 DNA is TGCGCCAGCAGCTTCTCCGCGAACTGGAACACTGAAGCTTTCTTT.